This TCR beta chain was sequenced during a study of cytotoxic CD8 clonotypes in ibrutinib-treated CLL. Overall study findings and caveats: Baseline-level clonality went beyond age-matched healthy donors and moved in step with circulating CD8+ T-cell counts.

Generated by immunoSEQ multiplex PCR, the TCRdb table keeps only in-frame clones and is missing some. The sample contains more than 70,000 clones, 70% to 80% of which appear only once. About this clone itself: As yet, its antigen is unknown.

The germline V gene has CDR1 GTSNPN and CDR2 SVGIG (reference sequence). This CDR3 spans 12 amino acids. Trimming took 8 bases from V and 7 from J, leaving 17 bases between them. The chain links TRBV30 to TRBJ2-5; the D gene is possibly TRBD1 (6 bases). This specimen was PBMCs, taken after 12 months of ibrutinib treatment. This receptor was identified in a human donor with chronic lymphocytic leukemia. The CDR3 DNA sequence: TGTGCCGGGGGCCCCCGGGGAGCGACCCAGTACTTC. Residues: CAGGPRGATQYF.